This TCR beta chain was profiled in a study of cytomegalovirus exposure and HLA in healthy donors (dated by TCRdb to between 2016 and 2019). In terms of the full investigation: In an earlier analysis of approximately 500 of the donors, 276 Gb of sequence data and 90 million to 130 million unique TCR beta sequences from about 180 million T cells were reported. A later genetic analysis took genome-wide SNP genotypes for about three fifths of the roughly 670 donors and used that subset as a discovery cohort. Both class I and class II loci were covered by HLA typing, at four-digit resolution. In an earlier analysis of 500 to 650 of the donors, high-throughput TCR beta sequencing was used to judge whether each TCR beta V gene segment behaved as functional or pseudogenic. Because of strong linkage in the cohort, roughly five DR-DQ haplotypes were treated as single units for association and clustering. A later analysis re-analyzed previously published TCR beta repertoires from roughly 600 donors and added high-resolution HLA genotyping to study TCR occurrence patterns. The study combined high-throughput TCR immunosequencing, statistical association of individual TCRs with disease status, and machine learning to predict cytomegalovirus infection status. About 330 gigabases of sequencing data and around 85 million unique TCR sequences made up an early release that covered nearly 650 HLA-typed donors. The genetic ancestry cluster associated with self-reported Caucasian donors included 65% to 90% of the roughly 360 genotyped donors. The study aimed to test whether signatures of past pathogen exposure could be identified by cataloging public T cell receptors. Along with the approximately 600-subject first cohort, a separate validation cohort of over a hundred different subjects was used. Across some 400 genotyped donors of the cohort, an average of roughly 230,000 unique TCR beta nucleotide sequences per donor were sequenced, and approximately 17% of those sequences were non-productive. In the later analysis, no new phenotypic data were used to find candidate immune exposures; instead, reliance was placed on TCR beta sequences and their occurrence across donors. Every discovery cohort repertoire had been produced on one sequencing platform. Donor age, sex, ethnicity and CMV serostatus were compiled together with the repertoire data. The study used immunosequencing to profile the T cell repertoires of approximately 650 subjects and linked those repertoires to cytomegalovirus serostatus. Typing coverage varied by locus: roughly 620-640 donors for A, B, C, DRB1 and DQB1; 500 to 550 for DQA1; around 610 for DPA1; about 450 for DPB1.

Broad study findings and their caveats: A further reported finding was that TCR beta sequences accurately predicted the HLA-A and HLA-B alleles for most subjects in the first cohort. Most TCR sequences were observed very rarely across donors, whereas some public TCRs were present in many individuals. In the study, some 160 TCR beta chains were listed as associated with cytomegalovirus. A later analysis found that TCR association rates varied across HLA loci, with DRB1 alleles showing the most associated TCRs and HLA-C alleles the fewest. In a later analysis, 16,951 TCR beta sequences were associated with specific HLA alleles at a false discovery rate of 0.05. In a later analysis, several top co-occurrence clusters were reported to appear linked to parvovirus B19, influenza, CMV and Epstein-Barr virus. Linkage disequilibrium might explain the correlated functional status among segregating V segments, but an unknown experimental factor could not be ruled out. In an earlier analysis of around 600 of the donors, most TCR beta V segments appeared in productive rearrangements about 87% or about 30% of the time, broadly matching IMGT annotations. Cytomegalovirus status was reported to be diagnosed by the classifier with high specificity and sensitivity in both the original and validation cohorts. Assigning TCR associations to individual alleles was difficult when HLA alleles, especially DR and DQ, strongly co-occurred. A cluster of highly shared sequence variants was judged likely to represent a technical artifact of the sequencing pipeline. The presence/absence analyses assumed that sequencing depth was roughly uniform across donors, and that assumption may not be true. The authors suggested that the approach could potentially be generalized to other disease states and immunological phenotypes. In vitro tests confirmed that a few of the cytomegalovirus-associated TCR beta chains recognize cytomegalovirus antigens. Compared with the roughly 720-donor mean, donors in an Asian-associated ancestry cluster had fewer N-insertions in productive TCRs, according to a later genetic analysis. Because HLA typing was missing for some donors at each locus, association tests included only the typed subset. In a later analysis, HLA-associated TCR beta chains showed more clonal expansion and lower generation probabilities than non-associated chains that were equally common. Because counts were too low, some 16 rarely observed V segments, including chromosome 9 orphons, were excluded from the earlier analysis of about 500 of the donors. A later analysis found that most CMV-associated TCR beta chains appeared HLA-restricted, with HLA associations seemingly driven largely by CMV exposure. The cohort was sequenced for TCR beta chains only, and without alpha or paired-chain data the features that could be detected were limited. Immune exposure information for the cohort was limited to CMV serostatus. An association between a missense DCLRE1C variant and V-gene and J-gene trimming of TCR beta chains was found in a later genetic analysis and replicated in an independent cohort.

In total, around 600 healthy bone marrow donors made up the cohort. At the time of sampling, every cohort member was nominally healthy, though immune exposures that went unrecorded were likely present. The donor was CMV seronegative and belonged to the group of over 300 seronegative cohort members. Each donor provided a peripheral blood sample, and peripheral blood mononuclear cells were used for TCR beta sequencing. Genomic DNA extraction from the blood cell samples was performed with the Qiagen DNeasy Blood Extraction Kit. This clone has only a few counts. The antigen it recognizes is unknown. No base qualities exist here, and no much larger clone lies one base off it. Receptor libraries were prepared by the immunoSEQ multiplex PCR assay. The multiplex PCR relied on a mix of 60 forward primers for TCR Vbeta segments and 13 reverse primers for TCR Jbeta segments. The CDR3 region of rearranged TCR beta genes was amplified from genomic DNA with a multiplex PCR assay. The amplified TCR beta libraries were sequenced on the Illumina HiSeq System as 87-base-pair reads. The authors processed their data as follows. A later analysis counted about 80 million unique TCR beta chains across the 550 to 800 repertoires, and roughly 9.9 million of these chains were shared by at least two donors. A nearest-neighbor algorithm error-corrected the raw reads and collapsed the reads into unique sequences, merging closely related sequences to remove PCR and sequencing errors. CDR3 sequences were aligned to IMGT reference sequences to assign V, D and J gene segments. Each retained sequence needed at least a six-nucleotide match to both a V gene segment and a J gene segment. A rearrangement counted as productive if the CDR3 had no stop codons and remained in frame with V and J, and every other rearrangement counted as non-productive. CDR3 was defined according to IMGT convention as the region running from the second conserved V-encoded cysteine to the conserved J-encoded phenylalanine. The earlier analysis of roughly 590 of the donors excluded any sequence lacking an unambiguous match to a single V gene segment. An earlier analysis of 587 of the donors called V segments functional above 56.7% productive rearrangements and segregating when the between-donor standard deviation exceeded 5%. To diagnose cytomegalovirus status from the catalog of TCR beta chain sequences, a statistical classification framework was built. V and J gene assignment, in a later analysis, came from comparing TCR nucleotide sequences with IMGT/GENE-DB human TR gene sequences. A later analysis assigned CDR3 sequences and most-parsimonious VDJ recombination scenarios with the TCRdist pipeline. In a later analysis, each TCR beta chain was defined by its CDR3 amino acid sequence together with its V-gene family, and reads lacking a unique V-gene family were excluded. To address suspected cross-contamination and a sequencing artifact, a later analysis removed 592 highly shared, low-generation-probability nucleotide sequences. In a later analysis, a clonal expansion index for each public chain was calculated from normalized within-repertoire ranks of inferred template counts. In a later analysis, generation probabilities were computed using a VDJ recombination model fitted to out-of-frame rearrangements, and the results were checked against IGoR. In a later analysis, hypergeometric tests were used to score TCR-TCR, TCR-HLA and TCR-CMV co-occurrence, with a repertoire-size bias correction applied to TCR pairs. A later analysis estimated false discovery rates by permuting HLA or CMV assignments 20 times. In a later analysis, co-occurring TCRs were grouped using DBSCAN, and TCRdist sequence similarity was added for clustering within HLA-allele-positive subsets. For co-occurrence clustering, repertoires with fewer than 30,000 or more than 120,000 public chains were excluded, along with 4 to 6 repertoires with anomalous nucleotide sharing. What TCRdb holds here is the immuneACCESS table cut down to in-frame rearrangements. Part of the clones is not present; checked against another copy, under half of the missing clones reflect an unresolved V gene, and the others are unexplained. The DNA gave D and trimming, while V, J and clone size come from that table. Within this sample are about 130,000 clones, with around 73% of them counted one time only. Approximately 1.4% of the sample comes from the top ten.

Sequenced material: PBMCs. The TCR comes from a female donor in good health and CMV-seronegative.

The CDR3 reads CASSYQAGVETQYF. DNA sequence: TGCGCCAGCAGCTACCAAGCGGGAGTGGAGACCCAGTACTTC. The chain is made from TRBV5-1 and TRBJ2-5; TRBD2 matches 8 bases in the middle. Trimming takes 3 bases off V and 5 bases off J; junction bases not matched to a gene: 6. The CDR3 numbers 14 residues from cysteine through phenylalanine. Only the CDR3 region is kept as DNA, spanning 42 bases read in frame from base 1. CDR1 SGHRS and CDR2 YFSETQ are derived from the germline V gene.